Listed here are 30 T cell receptor beta chains from one sample, sequenced in a study of post-analysis software for immune sequencing data. Study-level results: In patients, about five TRBV segments were more frequent than in controls, with TRBV5-6, TRBV5-1 and TRBV20-1 among them.

Unique molecular identifiers featured in each of the TCR beta cDNA libraries. One entry per CDR3 protein, called by TCRdb with MiXCR from the PCR reads. The top ten clones hold less than 6% of a sample with about 570,000 distinct CDR3 sequences, 34% of them seen once. These receptors lack a known antigen. Material for sequencing was blood. Receptor source: a girl under 18 with multiple sclerosis.

The rearrangement uses TRBV9 and TRBJ1-6, with D perhaps matching TRBD1 (6 bases). V was shortened by 1 base and J by 6 bases, with 8 bases between the two germline ends. The V gene's germline CDR1 is SGDLS and CDR2 YYNGEE. The CDR3 covers 14 residues. The CDR3, as DNA: TGTGCCAGCAGCGTACAACAGGGTAATTCACCCCTCCACTTT. Residues: CASSVQQGNSPLHF.

V is TRBV5-1 and J is TRBJ2-5; 12 bases fit TRBD2. CDR1 SGHRS and CDR2 YFSETQ come from the germline V gene. J lost 2 bases, V lost 4 bases, and 6 bases had no gene match. The CDR3 length is 16 residues. The CDR3 nucleotides read TGCGCCAGCAGCACCCGGACTAGCGGGGTACAAGAGACCCAGTACTTC. This encodes CASSTRTSGVQETQYF.

This clonotype was picked up a small number of times. The chain carries TRBV24-1 and TRBJ2-1, with D unclear. This CDR3 region has 13 residues. CDR1 KGHDR and CDR2 SFDVKD come from the germline V gene. V was shortened by 4 bases and J by 6 bases, with 9 bases between the two germline ends. The CDR3 spells CATSEAVSNEQFF. CDR3 coding DNA: TGTGCCACCAGTGAGGCAGTTTCCAATGAGCAGTTCTTC.

The chain has TRBV18 and TRBJ1-2; 11 nucleotides line up with TRBD1. Trimming took 4 bases from V and 8 from J; bases not matched to a gene: 9. The V gene's germline CDR1 is KGHSH and CDR2 LQKENI. CDR3 length equals 15 residues. Here the CDR3 reads CASSLHPGQGDGYTF. DNA of the CDR3: TGTGCCAGCTCACTTCATCCGGGACAGGGGGACGGCTACACCTTC. Variable domain in full (rest from reference TRBV18 and TRBJ1-2): NAGVMQNPRHLVRRRGQEARLRCSPMKGHSHVYWYRQLPEEGLKFMVYLQKENIIDESGMPKERFSAEFPKEGPSILRIQQVVRGDSAAYFCASSLHPGQGDGYTFGSGTRLTVV.

The rearrangement uses TRBV6-5 and TRBJ2-1; D may match TRBD1 or TRBD2 (5 bases each). CDR1 is MNHEY, CDR2 SVGAGI, per germline. This CDR3 region has 15 residues. V shed 7 bases and J shed 4 bases, with 17 bases lying between them. The CDR3 sequence: CASIPGPREYNEQFF. The CDR3 bases are TGTGCCAGCATTCCCGGCCCCAGGGAGTACAATGAGCAGTTCTTC.

The chain's CDR3 is CASSLDGNGETQYF. CDR3 DNA: TGCGCCAGCAGCTTAGACGGAAACGGGGAGACCCAGTACTTC. V gene TRBV5-1 combines with J gene TRBJ2-5; D is uncertain. V was pared by 2 bases and J by 5 bases, with 13 bases between. The CDR3 length is 14 residues. The germline gives CDR1 SGHRS, CDR2 YFSETQ.

In its sample, this clonotype was seen a few times. The V call is TRBV20-1, the J call TRBJ2-3; D remains unclear. CDR3 length: 15 amino acids. Between the trimmed V and J ends, which lost 3 bases and 1 base, there was a span of 14 bases. Looked up from germline, CDR1 is DFQATT and CDR2 is SNEGSKA (reference sequence). Here the CDR3 DNA reads TGCAGTGCTAGTTTGGTTGCGGTGGGCACAGATACGCAGTATTTT. It codes for CSASLVAVGTDTQYF.

The sample holds a few counts of this clonotype. This chain's CDR3 is CASSYSTGGPGEQFF. The CDR3 bases are TGTGCCAGCAGTTACTCGACGGGGGGGCCCGGTGAGCAGTTCTTC. The rearrangement joins TRBV6-6 to TRBJ2-1; 8 bases are a match to TRBD2. The CDR3 has 15 residues. V lost 0 bases, J lost 9 bases, and 7 bases stayed unmatched. CDR1 and CDR2 from the germline V gene are MNHNY and SVGAGI (reference sequence).

The chain recombines TRBV20-1 with TRBJ1-2; D is unresolved. Germline V gene data show CDR1 as DFQATT and CDR2 as SNEGSKA (reference sequence). The ends were cut back, 6 bases at V and 4 bases at J, with 12 bases in the middle. This CDR3 contains 12 residues. CDR3 DNA: TGCAGTGCCAGCCAGGACCCCTATGGCTACACCTTC. This codes for CSASQDPYGYTF.

This clonotype was counted a single time. A junction end diverges from the germline sequence, so it may reflect a read error. The chain recombines TRBV12-3 or TRBV12-4 with TRBJ2-6; maybe TRBD1 (6 bases). There are 17 residues in the CDR3. DNA for the CDR3: TGTGCCAGCAGTAGATCCCTGTGGGGGCACGGGGCCAACGCCCTGACTTTC. This encodes CASSRSLWGHGANALTF.

The chain has TRBV5-1 and TRBJ2-2, with a tentative D call TRBD1 (6 bases). CDR3 size: 17 residues. V was cut by 4 bases and J by 3 bases, with 19 bases left in between. Per the germline V gene, CDR1 is SGHRS and CDR2 is YFSETQ. DNA of the CDR3: TGCGCCAGCAGCCGTTCTACAGGGATGCGGGACACCGGGGAGCTGTTTTTT. Its protein product is CASSRSTGMRDTGELFF.

The V and J genes are TRBV3-1 and TRBJ2-1; no reliable D call. The CDR3 extends over 11 amino acids. The germline gives CDR1 LGHDT, CDR2 YNNKEL (reference sequence). V gave up 0 bases and J gave up 12 bases, with 6 bases separating them. The CDR3 is CASSQEAGQFF. CDR3 sequence (DNA): TGTGCCAGCAGCCAAGAGGCTGGGCAGTTCTTC.

This clonotype showed up just a few times. The genes are TRBV6-6 and TRBJ2-1; 8 nucleotides agree with TRBD1. CDR1 and CDR2 (germline): MNHNY, SVGAGI (reference sequence). This CDR3 region has 16 residues. Trimming cost V 5 bases and J 8 bases; bases outside gene matches: 14. DNA of the CDR3: TGTGCCAGCAGTCGCGGACAGGGAAGTTCCGGGGATGAGCAGTTCTTC. Its protein product is CASSRGQGSSGDEQFF.

This rearrangement joins TRBV7-9 to TRBJ2-7; maybe TRBD2 (6 bases). Germline V gene lookup returns CDR1 SEHNR and CDR2 FQNEAQ (reference sequence). The CDR3 totals 15 residues. V was cut by 4 bases and J by 2 bases, with 15 bases left in between. Written as DNA, the CDR3 is TGTGCCAGCAGCTCCCCCCGGCGGGGCACCTACGAGCAGTACTTC. It yields the protein CASSSPRRGTYEQYF.

The chain carries TRBV12-3 or TRBV12-4 and TRBJ1-2; D is possibly TRBD1 (5 bases). This CDR3 region has 16 residues. Trimming removed 5 bases from V and 2 bases from J, with 18 bases in between. CDR3 sequence: CASSPTALLSNYGYTF. The CDR3 DNA is TGTGCCAGCAGTCCGACAGCCCTCCTTTCGAACTATGGCTACACCTTC.

This clonotype came up a few times. This rearrangement joins TRBV5-6 to TRBJ2-3; 13 nucleotides line up with TRBD2. The V segment lost 0 bases and the J segment 3 bases; nucleotides outside the gene matches: 7. CDR3 length equals 18 residues. Germline V gene sequence: CDR1 SGHDT, CDR2 YYEEEE. The CDR3 DNA reads as TGTGCCAGCAGCTTGGGACTAGCGGGGGGCGGTAGAACAGATACGCAGTATTTT. This sequence encodes CASSLGLAGGGRTDTQYF.

This chain connects TRBV18 to TRBJ2-1; D is uncertain. Trimming cost V 4 bases and J 13 bases, with 23 bases left between them. The germline CDR1 and CDR2 sequences are KGHSH and LQKENI. The CDR3 contains 15 residues. The CDR3 is CASSQRTTGEETQFF. CDR3 in DNA: TGTGCCAGCTCACAAAGAACCACCGGCGAGGAGACCCAGTTCTTC.

This chain connects TRBV15 to TRBJ1-6; 11 positions match TRBD1. The germline V gene has CDR1 LNHNV and CDR2 YYDKDF (reference sequence). The length of the CDR3 is 19 residues. V was pared by 2 bases and J by 1 base, with 7 bases of the junction left unmatched. The CDR3 loop is CATSRPPGQGGSYNSPLHF. The CDR3 nucleotides read TGTGCCACCAGCAGACCTCCGGGACAGGGGGGATCCTATAATTCACCCCTCCACTTT. The whole variable domain, filled in from reference TRBV15 and TRBJ1-6, reads DAMVIQNPRYQVTQFGKPVTLSCSQTLNHNVMYWYQQKSSQAPKLLFHYYDKDFNNEADTPDNFQSRRPNTSFCFLDIRSPGLGDTAMYLCATSRPPGQGGSYNSPLHFGNGTRLTVT.

This clonotype came up many times. The V gene is TRBV7-3, the J gene TRBJ1-2; D is unclear. This CDR3 has 13 residues. Trimming stripped 3 bases from V and 1 base from J, with 6 bases between. CDR1 and CDR2 from the germline V gene are SGHTA and FQGTGA. DNA for the CDR3: TGTGCCAGCAGCTTGGGAGTTAACTATGGCTACACCTTC. Its protein product is CASSLGVNYGYTF. Together with reference TRBV7-3 and TRBJ1-2, the CDR3 gives the full variable domain: GAGVSQTPSNKVTEKGKYVELRCDPISGHTALYWYRQSLGQGPEFLIYFQGTGAADDSGLPNDRFFAVRPEGSVSTLKIQRTERGDSAVYLCASSLGVNYGYTFGSGTRLTVV.

This clonotype showed up just a few times. V gene TRBV7-9 combines with J gene TRBJ1-5; 8 nucleotides match TRBD1. CDR1 is SEHNR, CDR2 FQNEAQ, per germline (reference sequence). V dropped 5 bases and J dropped 5; count of bases not matched to a gene: 11. There are 16 residues in the CDR3. CDR3 bases: TGTGCCAGCAGCGGAAGAACAGGGACAGGAGATCAGCCCCAGCATTTT. This translates into CASSGRTGTGDQPQHF. The variable domain in full, completed from reference TRBV7-9 and TRBJ1-5, reads DTGVSQNPRHKITKRGQNVTFRCDPISEHNRLYWYRQTLGQGPEFLTYFQNEAQLEKSRLLSDRFSAERPKGSFSTLEIQRTEQGDSAMYLCASSGRTGTGDQPQHFGDGTRLSIL.

This clonotype appeared a few times. The chain couples TRBV6-8 to TRBJ1-1, with a weak D call TRBD1 (6 bases). The CDR3 runs 15 residues. The germline CDR1 and CDR2 sequences are MNHGY and SAAAGT. The V end was cut by 3 bases, the J end by 4 bases, with 15 bases between. CDR3 sequence reads: CASSYVQGQPTEAFF. DNA of the CDR3: TGTGCCAGCAGTTATGTTCAGGGGCAGCCCACTGAAGCTTTCTTT.

Concerning this clonotype itself: An end of the junction does not agree with germline; a read error may underlie this. CDR3 protein: CASSLETLGTQYF. CDR3 in DNA: TGCGCCAGCAGCTTAGAGACCCTCGGGACCCAGTACTTC. The chain uses TRBV11-2 and TRBJ2-5, with D hard to call. The length of the CDR3 is 13 residues. Looked up from germline, CDR1 is SGHAT and CDR2 is FQNNGV.

As for this clonotype: It may be a read error: a sequence one base away is much more abundant. This chain links TRBV5-1 with TRBJ2-1, with 10 positions matching TRBD1. This CDR3 has 16 residues. V shed 1 base, J shed 8 bases, and the junction held 9 bases outside the gene matches. Germline V lookup: CDR1 SGHRS, CDR2 YFSETQ. The CDR3 here is CASSLNVGDRGHEQFF. The CDR3 nucleotides are TGCGCCAGCAGCTTGAATGTGGGGGACAGGGGTCATGAGCAGTTCTTC.

This clonotype was observed many times. The V gene is TRBV6-6, the J gene TRBJ1-2; D not resolved. V was pared by 5 bases and J by 7 bases, with 11 bases between. This CDR3 spans 12 amino acids. Germline CDR1 MNHNY, CDR2 SVGAGI (reference sequence). The DNA of the CDR3 is TGTGCCAGCAGTCCCGACCGTGCTGGCTACACCTTC. Residues: CASSPDRAGYTF.

The chain combines TRBV6-5 with TRBJ1-1; no firm D call. Trimming removed 7 bases from V and 1 base from J, with 19 bases in between. CDR3 length equals 16 residues. The germline V gene has CDR1 MNHEY and CDR2 SVGAGI. CDR3 region: CASTHYRSSGNTEAFF. DNA of the CDR3: TGTGCCAGCACCCACTACCGGAGCAGCGGGAACACTGAAGCTTTCTTT.

This clonotype was recorded a few times. This chain connects TRBV20-1 to TRBJ2-4; D remains unclear. Trimming left V 3 bases short and J 0 bases short, with 6 bases between. Germline CDR1 DFQATT, CDR2 SNEGSKA (reference sequence). The CDR3 covers 13 residues. CDR3 in DNA: TGCAGTGCTAGGGGGATAGCCAAAAACATTCAGTACTTC. Its protein is CSARGIAKNIQYF.

As DNA, the CDR3 is TGTGCCAGCAGTCCCAGAGTGAGCACAGATATGGAGTATTTT. Its protein is CASSPRVSTDMEYF. The genes are TRBV12-3 or TRBV12-4 and TRBJ2-3; no definite D call. The V gene lost 5 bases and the J gene lost 13 bases, with 22 bases spanning the gap. There are 14 residues in the CDR3.

A word on this clonotype: The final CDR3 position lacks the conserved phenylalanine or tryptophan, pointing to a likely read error. The rearrangement links TRBV29-1 to TRBJ2-7, with D perhaps assigned TRBD1 or TRBD2 (5 bases each). The germline V and J ends were trimmed by 7 bases and 4 bases, with 14 bases remaining between them. This CDR3 spans 12 amino acids. Per germline, CDR1 SQVTM and CDR2 ANQGSEA. The CDR3 loop reads CSALGVGYEQYY. In nucleotides, the CDR3 is TGCAGCGCCCTGGGGGTCGGATACGAGCAGTACTAC.

This rearrangement joins TRBV5-6 to TRBJ2-1; the D is unclear. Trimming cost V 3 bases and J 3 bases, with 10 bases left between them. Germline loops: CDR1 SGHDT, CDR2 YYEEEE. This CDR3 region has 14 residues. The CDR3 nucleotides read TGTGCCAGCAGCTCGGTTGCCAACTACAATGAGCAGTTCTTC. It is translated as CASSSVANYNEQFF. The whole variable domain, filled in from reference TRBV5-6 and TRBJ2-1, reads DAGVTQSPTHLIKTRGQQVTLRCSPKSGHDTVSWYQQALGQGPQFIFQYYEEEERQRGNFPDRFSGHQFPNYSSELNVNALLLGDSALYLCASSSVANYNEQFFGPGTRLTVL.

The V call is TRBV7-8, the J call TRBJ2-5; TRBD2 is a possible D gene (6 bases). In germline, CDR1 is SGHVS, CDR2 FQNEAQ. The V end lost 3 bases, the J end lost 5 bases, and 19 bases lay between the germline ends. The CDR3 has 16 residues. The CDR3 bases are TGTGCCAGCAGCTTGCTGAAGGCCGGGGGTCGGGAGACCCAGTACTTC. It yields the protein CASSLLKAGGRETQYF.